This T cell receptor (beta chain) is from a study of T cell responses to AZD1222 COVID-19 vaccine. Study-wide findings and caveats: Baseline seropositives among AZD1222 recipients totaled only 5 to 7. Females outnumbered males among donors, who were mostly white British; clonal diversity was possibly underestimated. No repertoire was sampled before or during the peak T cell response, only after it.

This table comes from immunoSEQ multiplex PCR, and its TCRdb copy is limited to in-frame clones, with some not included. Found here are some 160,000 clones, just under 95% of them singletons; the top ten hold 1.5% to 2%. Trimming removed 3 bases from V and 5 bases from J; junction bases left unmatched: 2. The CDR3 totals 13 residues. Per the germline V gene, CDR1 is SGHTA and CDR2 is FQGNSA. The sample holds one count of this clone. What it binds is unknown. The chain joins TRBV7-2 to TRBJ1-2; 8 nucleotides agree with TRBD1. This receptor was identified in an adult in good health. The sequences come from peripheral blood, collected on day 0 of AZD1222 vaccination. CDR3 nucleotide sequence: TGTGCCAGCAGCTTTAGACAGGGGTATGGCTACACCTTC. As protein: CASSFRQGYGYTF.